This T cell receptor (beta chain) derives from a study of graft-versus-host responses after intestinal transplantation (TCRdb year 2021). Some background on the complete study: Recipients received multivisceral, liver-intestinal, or isolated intestinal transplants. Every recipient was given anti-thymocyte globulin induction, then maintenance tacrolimus and steroids for around three years. Graft-versus-host and host-versus-graft alloreactive T cell clones were tracked in the graft, circulation and bone marrow after intestinal transplantation using bulk TCR-beta CDR3 sequencing. Alloreactive clones were identified by sequencing pre-transplant mixed lymphocyte reaction products and comparing these products with unstimulated pre-transplant donor and recipient T cells. The cohort enrolled around 25 intestinal transplant recipients including one retransplant, and a few patients lacking pretransplant specimens were excluded. Donor T cell macrochimerism was defined as a peak of at least 4% donor T cells among recipient peripheral blood mononuclear cells. Samples from a few later patients were sequenced in-house on an Illumina MiSeq with MiXCR processing rather than by the commercial service.

The library was produced with the immunoSEQ multiplex PCR assay. For most patients, genomic DNA was isolated using the Qiagen DNeasy Blood and Tissue Kit and was shipped frozen to Adaptive Biotechnologies for TCR sequencing. High-throughput TCR-beta CDR3 sequencing of genomic DNA from most patients was performed by Adaptive Biotechnologies. The study's processing was this. TCR sequencing data for roughly 20 patients were retrieved from Adaptive's ImmunoSEQ software; three other patients were processed with MiXCR and VDJtools. CD4 versus CD8 sorting errors were corrected by removing sequences found in both subsets at a frequency ratio below 5:1. CDR3 nucleotide sequences shared by donor and recipient were removed because the origin of these sequences could not be assigned. At least 2-fold expansion over unstimulated cells and a minimum CFSE-low frequency of 0.002% (template counts) or 0.001% (read counts) were required for clones to be classified as alloreactive. Clones detected in sequenced pre-transplant spleen, lymph node, or MLR CFSE-low populations of the donor or recipient were defined as mappable. Cumulative frequency of alloreactive clones was calculated as a percentage of all sequences weighted by copy number. TCRdb took over this immuneACCESS table, retaining in-frame rearrangements with V and J assigned. Such tables are incomplete; in checked studies, under half of the missing clones stem from an unresolved V gene, and the remainder is unexplained. V and J calls and clone size are given by that table; D and trimming were obtained from the DNA. Here the sample has approximately 88,000 clones; approximately 94% occur a single time. About 0.2% of the sample goes to the ten largest clones.

Results the study describes overall, beyond this receptor: GvH clones were found in recipient bone marrow, and some of the GvH clones appeared earlier in ileal mucosa or blood, which is consistent with an intestinal mucosal origin. In patients with donor T cell macrochimerism, the allografts had high GvH to HvG T cell clonal ratios. Early after transplant, peak levels of circulating GvH clones were associated with declines in HvG clones. The conclusions were limited by the relatively low number and heterogeneity of the intestinal transplant patients.

Relative to germline, V is 2 bases shorter and J is 0 bases shorter, with 14 bases between their ends. In the germline V gene (reference sequence), CDR1 corresponds to LNHDA and CDR2 to SQIVND. Counted from cysteine to phenylalanine, this CDR3 has 16 amino acids. Only the CDR3 DNA stays, 48 bases, in frame from base 1. The time point label here, explained by the study, means: cells obtained before transplantation from donor or recipient. CD3+CD4+ and CD3+CD8+ populations were FACS-sorted from unstimulated pre-transplant donor and recipient cells taken from spleen or lymph nodes. On this clone: Its antigen is currently not known. The input lacks base qualities; no much larger clone sits a single base away.

Recombination linked TRBV19 to TRBJ2-7; TRBD2 is possibly the D segment (6 matching bases). The sample here was unstimulated CD4+ T cells sorted from spleen or lymph node cells, taken before transplant. The sequence came from a human donor who was the organ donor for an intestinal transplant. The nucleotide sequence is given as TGTGCCAGTAGTATAAAAGGCCGGGGGACCTCCTACGAGCAGTACTTC. Its amino acids are CASSIKGRGTSYEQYF.